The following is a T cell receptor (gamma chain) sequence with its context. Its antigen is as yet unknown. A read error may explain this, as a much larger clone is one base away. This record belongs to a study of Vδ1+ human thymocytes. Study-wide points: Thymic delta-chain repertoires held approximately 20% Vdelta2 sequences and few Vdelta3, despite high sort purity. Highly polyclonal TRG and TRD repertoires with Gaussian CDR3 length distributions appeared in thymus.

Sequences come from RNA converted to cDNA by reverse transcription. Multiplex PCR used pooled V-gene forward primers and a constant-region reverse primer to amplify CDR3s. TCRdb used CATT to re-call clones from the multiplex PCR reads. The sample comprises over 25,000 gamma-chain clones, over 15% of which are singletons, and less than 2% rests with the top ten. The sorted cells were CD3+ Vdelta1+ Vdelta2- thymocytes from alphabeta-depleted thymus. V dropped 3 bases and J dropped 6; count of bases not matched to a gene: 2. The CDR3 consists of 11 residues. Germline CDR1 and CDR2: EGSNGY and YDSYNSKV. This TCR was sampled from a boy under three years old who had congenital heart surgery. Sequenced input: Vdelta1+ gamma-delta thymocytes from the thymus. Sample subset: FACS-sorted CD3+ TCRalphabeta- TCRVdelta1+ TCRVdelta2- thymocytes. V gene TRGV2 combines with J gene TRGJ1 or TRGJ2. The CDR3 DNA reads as TGTGCCACCTGGGACTCTTATAAGAAACTCTTT. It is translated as CATWDSYKKLF.